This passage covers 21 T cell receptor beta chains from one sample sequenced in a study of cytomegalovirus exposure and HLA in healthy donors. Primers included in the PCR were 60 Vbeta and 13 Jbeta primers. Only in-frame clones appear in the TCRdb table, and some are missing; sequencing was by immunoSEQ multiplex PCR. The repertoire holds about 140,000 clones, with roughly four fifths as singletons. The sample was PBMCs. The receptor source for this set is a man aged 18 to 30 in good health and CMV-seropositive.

The CDR3 bases are TGTGCCAGCAGTTTCCAGTCCAGCTACGAGCAGTACTTC. As protein: CASSFQSSYEQYF. This chain links TRBV27 with TRBJ2-7; D is undetermined. There are 13 residues in the CDR3. Germline-derived CDR1 and CDR2 are MNHEY and SMNVEV (reference sequence). V dropped 3 bases and J dropped 3 bases, with 9 bases sitting between them.

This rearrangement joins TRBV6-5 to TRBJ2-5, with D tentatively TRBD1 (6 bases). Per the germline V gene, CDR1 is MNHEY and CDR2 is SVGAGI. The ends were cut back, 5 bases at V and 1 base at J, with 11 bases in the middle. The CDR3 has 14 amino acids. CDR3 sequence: CASSRTELQETQYF. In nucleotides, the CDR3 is TGTGCCAGCAGTCGGACAGAACTCCAAGAGACCCAGTACTTC.

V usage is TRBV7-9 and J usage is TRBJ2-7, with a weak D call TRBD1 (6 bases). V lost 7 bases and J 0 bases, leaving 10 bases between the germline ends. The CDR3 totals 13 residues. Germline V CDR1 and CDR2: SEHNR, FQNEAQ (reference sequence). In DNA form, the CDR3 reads TGTGCCAGCAACAGGGACAACTCCTACGAGCAGTACTTC. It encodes CASNRDNSYEQYF.

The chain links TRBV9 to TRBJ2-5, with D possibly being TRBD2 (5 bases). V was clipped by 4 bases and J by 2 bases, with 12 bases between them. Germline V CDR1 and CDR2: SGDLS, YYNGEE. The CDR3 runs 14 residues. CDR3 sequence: CASSPIARQETQYF. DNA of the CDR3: TGTGCCAGCAGCCCGATAGCGAGGCAAGAGACCCAGTACTTC.

The CDR3 here is CASSQEPRANYGYTF. The CDR3 DNA reads as TGTGCCAGCAGCCAAGAACCGAGAGCCAACTATGGCTACACCTTC. This rearrangement joins TRBV4-2 to TRBJ1-2; D remains ambiguous. Trimming pared 0 bases from V and 2 bases from J, leaving 10 bases between. The germline V gene has CDR1 LGHNA and CDR2 YNFKEQ. The CDR3 loop spans 15 amino acids.

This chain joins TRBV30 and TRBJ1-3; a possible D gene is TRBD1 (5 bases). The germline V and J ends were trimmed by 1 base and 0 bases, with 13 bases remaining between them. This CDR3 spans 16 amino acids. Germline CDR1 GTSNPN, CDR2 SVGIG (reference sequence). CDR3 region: CAWSAGHSSSGNTIYF. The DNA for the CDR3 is TGTGCCTGGAGTGCAGGACACTCAAGCTCTGGAAACACCATATATTTT.

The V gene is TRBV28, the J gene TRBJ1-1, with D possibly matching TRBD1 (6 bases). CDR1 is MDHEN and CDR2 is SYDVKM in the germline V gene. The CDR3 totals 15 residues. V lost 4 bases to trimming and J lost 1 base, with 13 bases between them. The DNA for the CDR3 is TGTGCCAGCAGTTGGGGGCGAGTCTCGAACACTGAAGCTTTCTTT. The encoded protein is CASSWGRVSNTEAFF.

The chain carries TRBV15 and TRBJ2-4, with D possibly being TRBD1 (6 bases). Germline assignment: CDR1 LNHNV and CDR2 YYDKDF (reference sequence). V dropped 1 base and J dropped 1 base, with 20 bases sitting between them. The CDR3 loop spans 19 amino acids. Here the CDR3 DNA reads TGTGCCACCAGCAGAGGTGGGTTGAGGGGGACGGCGGCCAAAAACATTCAGTACTTC. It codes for CATSRGGLRGTAAKNIQYF.

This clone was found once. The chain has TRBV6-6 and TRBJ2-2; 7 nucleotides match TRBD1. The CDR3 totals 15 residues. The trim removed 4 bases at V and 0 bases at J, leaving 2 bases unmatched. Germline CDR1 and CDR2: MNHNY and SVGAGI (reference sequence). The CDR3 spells CASSSGQANTGELFF. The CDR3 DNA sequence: TGTGCCAGCAGTTCTGGACAGGCGAACACCGGGGAGCTGTTTTTT.

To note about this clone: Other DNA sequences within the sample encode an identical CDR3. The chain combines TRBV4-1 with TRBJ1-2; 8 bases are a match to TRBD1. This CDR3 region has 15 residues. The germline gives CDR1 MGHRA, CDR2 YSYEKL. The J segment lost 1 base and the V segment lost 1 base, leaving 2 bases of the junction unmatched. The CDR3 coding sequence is TGCGCCAGCAGCCAAGGGACAGGGCGTAACTATGGCTACACCTTC. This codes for CASSQGTGRNYGYTF.

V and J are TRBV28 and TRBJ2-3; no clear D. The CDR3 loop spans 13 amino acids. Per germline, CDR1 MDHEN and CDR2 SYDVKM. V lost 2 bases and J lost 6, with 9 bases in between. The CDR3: CASSLQHTDTQYF. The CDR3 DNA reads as TGTGCCAGCAGTTTACAACACACCGATACGCAGTATTTT.

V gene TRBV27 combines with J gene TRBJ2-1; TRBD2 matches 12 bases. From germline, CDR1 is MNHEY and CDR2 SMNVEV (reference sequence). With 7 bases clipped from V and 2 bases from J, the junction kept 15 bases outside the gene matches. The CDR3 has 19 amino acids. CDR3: CASKTLSAPSGRAYNEQFF. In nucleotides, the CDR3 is TGTGCCAGCAAGACATTATCAGCCCCTAGCGGGAGGGCCTACAATGAGCAGTTCTTC.

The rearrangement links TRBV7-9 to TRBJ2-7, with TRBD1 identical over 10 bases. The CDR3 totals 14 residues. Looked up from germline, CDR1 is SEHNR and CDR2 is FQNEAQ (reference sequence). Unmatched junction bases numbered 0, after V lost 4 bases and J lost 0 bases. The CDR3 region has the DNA TGTGCCAGCAGCTGGACAGGGGGCTCCTACGAGCAGTACTTC. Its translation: CASSWTGGSYEQYF.

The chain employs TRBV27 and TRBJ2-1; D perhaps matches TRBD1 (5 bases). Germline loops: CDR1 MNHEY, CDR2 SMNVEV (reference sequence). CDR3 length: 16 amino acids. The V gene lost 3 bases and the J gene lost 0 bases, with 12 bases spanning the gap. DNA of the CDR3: TGTGCCAGCAGTTTCTCAGGGCAGAGCTCCTACAATGAGCAGTTCTTC. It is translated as CASSFSGQSSYNEQFF.

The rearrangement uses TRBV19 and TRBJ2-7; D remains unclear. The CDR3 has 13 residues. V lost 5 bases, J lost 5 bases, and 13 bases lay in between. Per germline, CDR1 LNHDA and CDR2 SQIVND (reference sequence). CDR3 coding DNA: TGTGCCAGTAGTGCCCGACATTTCGACGAGCAGTACTTC. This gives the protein CASSARHFDEQYF.

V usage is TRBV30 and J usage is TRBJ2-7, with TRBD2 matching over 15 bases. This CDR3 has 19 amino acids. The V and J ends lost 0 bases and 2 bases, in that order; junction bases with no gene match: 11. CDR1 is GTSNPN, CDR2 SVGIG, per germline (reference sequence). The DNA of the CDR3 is TGTGCCTGGAGTGTAATTCGCGGGACTAGCGGGAGGCTAACCTACGAGCAGTACTTC. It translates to CAWSVIRGTSGRLTYEQYF.

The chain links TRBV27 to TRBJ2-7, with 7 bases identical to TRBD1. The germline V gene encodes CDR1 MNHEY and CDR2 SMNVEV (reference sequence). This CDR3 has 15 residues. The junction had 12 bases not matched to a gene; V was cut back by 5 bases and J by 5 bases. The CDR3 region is CASSLDRAGWNEQYF. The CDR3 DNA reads TGTGCCAGCAGTCTTGACAGGGCCGGCTGGAACGAGCAGTACTTC.

In DNA, the CDR3 is TGTGCCAGCAGCCCAGGGGACAGTTCCTTTCAGCCCCAGCATTTT. Protein sequence: CASSPGDSSFQPQHF. This sequence joins TRBV7-9 and TRBJ1-5; 7 bases are shared with TRBD1. The CDR3 covers 15 residues. CDR1 and CDR2 (germline): SEHNR, FQNEAQ (reference sequence). The V gene end was trimmed by 5 bases and the J gene end by 6 bases; junction bases not matched to a gene: 10.

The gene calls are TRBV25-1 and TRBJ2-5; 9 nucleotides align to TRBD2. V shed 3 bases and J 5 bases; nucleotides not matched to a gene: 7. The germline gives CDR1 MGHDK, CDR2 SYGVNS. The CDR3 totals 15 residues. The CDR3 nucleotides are TGTGCCAGCAGTGACGATAGCGGGAGCACTGAGACCCAGTACTTC. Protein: CASSDDSGSTETQYF.

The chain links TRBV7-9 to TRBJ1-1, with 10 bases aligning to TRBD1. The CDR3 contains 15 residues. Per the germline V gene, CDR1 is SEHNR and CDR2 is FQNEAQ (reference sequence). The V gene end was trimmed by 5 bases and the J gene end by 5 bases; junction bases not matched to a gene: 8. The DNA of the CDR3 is TGTGCCAGCAGCCCGAGTTGGACAGGGGGGACTGAAGCTTTCTTT. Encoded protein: CASSPSWTGGTEAFF.

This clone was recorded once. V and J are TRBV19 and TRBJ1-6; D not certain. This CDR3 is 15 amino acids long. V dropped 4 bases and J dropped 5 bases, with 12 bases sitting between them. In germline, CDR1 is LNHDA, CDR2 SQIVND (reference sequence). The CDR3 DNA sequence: TGTGCCAGTAGTACCGGACTTTGGGATAATTCACCCCTCCACTTT. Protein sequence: CASSTGLWDNSPLHF.